Following are 23 T cell receptor beta chains from one sample sequenced in a study of long-term antiretroviral therapy in people with HIV. At survey level, the immunoSEQ assay was run in its v3.0 version. Method: immunoSEQ multiplex PCR; TCRdb's copy keeps in-frame clones and lacks some. The sample contains approximately 28,000 clones, more than 70% of which appear only once. The sample was unsorted PBMCs, taken around 5 years after starting antiretroviral therapy. These receptors originate from a man in his forties or fifties with HIV.

The chain carries TRBV2 and TRBJ2-7, with D possibly being TRBD1 or TRBD2 (5 bases each). The germline V gene has CDR1 SNHLY and CDR2 FYNNEI. The germline V and J ends were trimmed by 8 bases and 1 base, with 12 bases remaining between them. The CDR3 consists of 13 residues. This CDR3 reads CASGRQRSYEQYF. The DNA for the CDR3 is TGTGCCAGCGGGAGACAGCGATCCTACGAGCAGTACTTC.

V is TRBV27 and J is TRBJ1-1; D is unresolved. The germline V gene has CDR1 MNHEY and CDR2 SMNVEV (reference sequence). V was shortened by 6 bases and J by 1 base, with 9 bases between the two germline ends. The CDR3 extends over 13 amino acids. The CDR3 nucleotides read TGTGCCAGCAGAATCGGACGGAACACTGAAGCTTTCTTT. It codes for CASRIGRNTEAFF.

This chain links TRBV12-5 with TRBJ2-3; the match to TRBD2 covers 7 bases. The CDR3 is 17 residues long. V was clipped by 3 bases and J by 7 bases; unmatched bases: 16. Germline V gene data show CDR1 as LGHNT and CDR2 as FRNRAP. CDR3 protein: CASGFDSTGTTLNTQYF. CDR3 DNA: TGTGCTAGTGGTTTCGATTCGACCGGGACTACTCTTAATACGCAGTATTTT.

The V call is TRBV5-6, the J call TRBJ1-1; 10 bases are shared with TRBD1. Germline-derived CDR1 and CDR2 are SGHDT and YYEEEE. V shed 5 bases, J shed 10 bases, and the junction held 8 bases outside the gene matches. The CDR3 contains 13 residues. The CDR3 bases are TGTGCCAGCAGTCGTAGGGACAGGGGAATAGCTTTCTTT. Amino acids: CASSRRDRGIAFF.

This chain links TRBV28 with TRBJ1-2, with D tentatively TRBD1 (5 bases). In germline, CDR1 is MDHEN, CDR2 SYDVKM. The CDR3 is made up of 16 amino acids. The ends were cut back, 3 bases at V and 7 bases at J, with 21 bases in the middle. The chain's CDR3 is CASSLGGGVGVGGYTF. The CDR3 bases are TGTGCCAGCAGTTTGGGGGGTGGGGTCGGAGTGGGTGGCTACACCTTC.

CDR3 residues: CASSYSGPGLHYEQYF. The DNA of the CDR3 is TGTGCCAGCAGTTACTCGGGTCCAGGCCTACACTACGAGCAGTACTTC. This chain uses TRBV6-5 with TRBJ2-7; D is unclear. Germline CDR1 MNHEY, CDR2 SVGAGI. Trimming took off 0 bases at V and 3 bases at J, with 15 bases between the two ends. The length of the CDR3 is 16 residues.

The J gene is TRBJ1-1, the V gene TRBV6-5; TRBD1 is a possible D gene (5 bases). The CDR3 extends over 15 amino acids. The ends were cut back, 6 bases at V and 5 bases at J, with 19 bases in the middle. CDR1 is MNHEY and CDR2 is SVGAGI in the germline V gene. The CDR3, as DNA: TGTGCCAGCAGCTTGAATGGAGGGGCGAGGACTGAAGCTTTCTTT. Amino acid sequence: CASSLNGGARTEAFF.

This chain joins TRBV10-3 and TRBJ2-6, with D possibly being TRBD2 (6 bases). With 6 bases removed from V and 0 bases from J, the gap between germline ends came to 15 bases. This CDR3 is built from 17 residues. The germline CDR1 and CDR2 sequences are ENHRY and SYGVKD. The DNA for the CDR3 is TGTGCCATCAGAGACGGGACGGACTACTCTGGGGCCAACGTCCTGACTTTC. As protein: CAIRDGTDYSGANVLTF.

A single count supports this clone. The rearrangement links TRBV5-1 to TRBJ1-4; tentatively, D is TRBD1 (5 bases). The length of the CDR3 is 15 residues. Trimming cost V 4 bases and J 8 bases, with 18 bases left between them. Germline V gene lookup returns CDR1 SGHRS and CDR2 YFSETQ. The CDR3 reads CASSPLTGLGEKLFF. DNA for the CDR3: TGCGCCAGCAGCCCCCTCACAGGCCTCGGGGAAAAACTGTTTTTT.

The rearrangement joins TRBV11-2 to TRBJ2-1, with D unresolved. Looked up from germline, CDR1 is SGHAT and CDR2 is FQNNGV. With 1 base removed from V and 8 bases from J, the gap between germline ends came to 6 bases. The CDR3 is made up of 12 amino acids. The CDR3 region has the DNA TGTGCCAGCAGCTTAGTTTGGGATGAGCAGTTCTTC. It specifies CASSLVWDEQFF.

This sequence joins TRBV14 and TRBJ1-1, with 8 bases matching TRBD1. Germline CDR1 and CDR2: SGHDN and FVKESK. Trimming removed 6 bases from V and 5 bases from J; junction bases left unmatched: 11. The CDR3 contains 15 residues. CDR3 amino acids: CASSSFGQGKTEAFF. The DNA for the CDR3 is TGTGCCAGCAGTTCATTCGGACAGGGAAAGACTGAAGCTTTCTTT.

This clone was seen a single time. The V call is TRBV9, the J call TRBJ2-1; 10 nucleotides agree with TRBD1. The CDR3 extends over 13 amino acids. Trimming took 6 bases from V and 7 from J; bases not matched to a gene: 4. Germline V gives CDR1 SGDLS, CDR2 YYNGEE. The CDR3 DNA follows: TGTGCCAGCACCCGGACAGGGGGAAATGAGCAGTTCTTC. This sequence encodes CASTRTGGNEQFF.

The genes are TRBV19 and TRBJ2-7; TRBD2 matches at 8 bases. Trimming took 5 bases from V and 8 from J; bases not matched to a gene: 11. Germline CDR1 and CDR2: LNHDA and SQIVND (reference sequence). The CDR3 contains 14 residues. CDR3 nucleotide sequence: TGTGCCAGTAGTGAGAGCGGGAGAGTGGAGAAGCAGTACTTC. Amino acids: CASSESGRVEKQYF.

Only a few counts were recorded for this clone. This chain joins TRBV2 and TRBJ1-6, with D possibly being TRBD1 (6 bases). V was shortened by 7 bases and J by 9 bases, with 10 bases between the two germline ends. Germline V gives CDR1 SNHLY, CDR2 FYNNEI. The CDR3 length is 12 residues. Written as DNA, the CDR3 is TGTGCCAGCACAGGGGAATCTTCACCCCTCCACTTT. Protein sequence: CASTGESSPLHF.

The V and J genes are TRBV9 and TRBJ2-1; 7 bases fit TRBD2. This CDR3 is built from 15 residues. J gave up 4 bases and V 2 bases, and 6 bases lay outside the gene matches. From germline, CDR1 is SGDLS and CDR2 YYNGEE. CDR3 nucleotide sequence: TGTGCCAGCAGCGTGGCTAGCGGAGGATACAATGAGCAGTTCTTC. It translates to CASSVASGGYNEQFF.

The chain has TRBV28 and TRBJ1-4, with D possibly matching TRBD1 (5 bases). V lost 5 bases and J lost 8, with 18 bases in between. The CDR3 is 15 residues long. Germline CDR1 and CDR2: MDHEN and SYDVKM. The CDR3 is CASSTRGARPEKLFF. CDR3 nucleotide sequence: TGTGCCAGCAGTACCAGAGGGGCGCGTCCCGAAAAACTGTTTTTT.

The rearrangement uses TRBV15 and TRBJ1-2; D is unresolved. CDR3 size: 15 residues. From germline, CDR1 is LNHNV and CDR2 YYDKDF (reference sequence). V was clipped by 5 bases and J by 4 bases, with 17 bases between them. CDR3 region: CATSLDGGSPYGYTF. DNA for the CDR3: TGTGCCACCAGCCTCGACGGAGGCAGTCCCTATGGCTACACCTTC.

The V call is TRBV4-2, the J call TRBJ2-5; D is unresolved. The CDR3 is 15 amino acids. The V gene lost 0 bases and the J gene lost 5 bases, with 13 bases spanning the gap. Germline CDR1 LGHNA, CDR2 YNFKEQ. The DNA of the CDR3 is TGTGCCAGCAGCCAAGATGTCCACAGATCGGAGACCCAGTACTTC. Translating it yields CASSQDVHRSETQYF.

This clone was picked up one time. This chain connects TRBV14 to TRBJ2-1, with 11 bases that match TRBD2. The CDR3 consists of 15 residues. Per the germline V gene, CDR1 is SGHDN and CDR2 is FVKESK. The ends lost 3 bases at V and 9 bases at J; junction bases unmatched: 7. Written as DNA, the CDR3 is TGTGCCAGCAGCCACATTAGCGGGGGGGCGGTTGAGCAGTTCTTC. Amino acids: CASSHISGGAVEQFF. The full variable domain, with the rest looked up from reference TRBV14 and TRBJ2-1, is EAGVTQFPSHSVIEKGQTVTLRCDPISGHDNLYWYRRVMGKEIKFLLHFVKESKQDESGMPNNRFLAERTGGTYSTLKVQPAELEDSGVYFCASSHISGGAVEQFFGPGTRLTVL.

This chain joins TRBV19 and TRBJ1-5; possibly TRBD1 for D (6 bases). Looked up from germline, CDR1 is LNHDA and CDR2 is SQIVND (reference sequence). The CDR3 has 16 amino acids. Deletions cut 4 bases from V and 2 bases from J, with 15 bases between. The CDR3 DNA follows: TGTGCCAGTAGTAATGGGGGGGGCGCAGGCAATCAGCCCCAGCATTTT. It translates to CASSNGGGAGNQPQHF.

This chain connects TRBV2 to TRBJ1-1; weak D call: TRBD1 (5 bases). Trimming removed 7 bases at V and 1 base at J, with 19 bases between. Germline V gives CDR1 SNHLY, CDR2 FYNNEI. This CDR3 contains 16 residues. The CDR3: CASNSGRPSANTEAFF. As DNA, the CDR3 is TGTGCCAGCAACTCAGGGCGTCCCTCGGCGAACACTGAAGCTTTCTTT.

This clone appeared a single time. The chain links TRBV4-3 to TRBJ1-4; D might be TRBD1 (5 bases). The CDR3 spans 17 residues. Trimming shortened V by 0 bases and J by 4 bases, and 15 bases separated the two germline ends. Looked up from germline, CDR1 is LGHNA and CDR2 is YSLEER. The chain's CDR3 is CASSQETGDGINEKLFF. DNA of the CDR3: TGCGCCAGCAGCCAAGAAACGGGGGACGGAATTAATGAAAAACTGTTTTTT.

This chain connects TRBV29-1 to TRBJ2-2; tentatively, D is TRBD2 (5 bases). Trimming stripped 6 bases from V and 4 bases from J, with 15 bases between. This CDR3 has 14 amino acids. Germline V gene sequence: CDR1 SQVTM, CDR2 ANQGSEA. CDR3 DNA: TGCAGCGTCGAGGACTGGTCGGGCACCGGGGAGCTGTTTTTT. Its translation: CSVEDWSGTGELFF.